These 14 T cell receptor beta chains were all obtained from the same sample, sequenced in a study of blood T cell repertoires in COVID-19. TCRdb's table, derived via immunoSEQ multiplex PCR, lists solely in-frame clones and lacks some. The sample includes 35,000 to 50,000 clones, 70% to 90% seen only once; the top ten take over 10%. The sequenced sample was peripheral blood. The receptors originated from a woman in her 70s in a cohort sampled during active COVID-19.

Here the CDR3 DNA reads TGTGCCAGCAGCTTAGGGGACAGGGAAGACAATGAGCAGTTCTTC. This translates into CASSLGDREDNEQFF. The chain uses TRBV11-2 and TRBJ2-1; 9 bases fit TRBD1. The CDR3 runs to 15 residues. V lost 1 base to trimming and J lost 5 bases; unmatched junction nucleotides: 3. Germline V gives CDR1 SGHAT, CDR2 FQNNGV.

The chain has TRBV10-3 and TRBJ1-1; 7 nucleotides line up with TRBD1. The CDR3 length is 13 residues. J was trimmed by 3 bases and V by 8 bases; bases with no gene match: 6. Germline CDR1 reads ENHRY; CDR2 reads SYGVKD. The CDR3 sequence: CAIGGRGDTEAFF. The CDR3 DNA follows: TGTGCCATCGGTGGCAGGGGGGACACTGAAGCTTTCTTT.

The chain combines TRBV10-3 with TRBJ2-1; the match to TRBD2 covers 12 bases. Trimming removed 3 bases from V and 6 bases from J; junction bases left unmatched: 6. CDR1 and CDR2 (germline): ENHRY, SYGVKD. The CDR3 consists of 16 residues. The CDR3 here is CAISDPGLAGFNEQFF. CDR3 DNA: TGTGCCATCAGTGACCCGGGACTAGCGGGCTTCAATGAGCAGTTCTTC.

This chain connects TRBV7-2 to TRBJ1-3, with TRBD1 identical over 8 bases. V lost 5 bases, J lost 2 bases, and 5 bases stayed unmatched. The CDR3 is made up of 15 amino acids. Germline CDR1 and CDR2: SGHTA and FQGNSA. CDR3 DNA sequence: TGTGCCAGCAGCGTTACAGGGGGAACTGGAAACACCATATATTTT. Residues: CASSVTGGTGNTIYF.

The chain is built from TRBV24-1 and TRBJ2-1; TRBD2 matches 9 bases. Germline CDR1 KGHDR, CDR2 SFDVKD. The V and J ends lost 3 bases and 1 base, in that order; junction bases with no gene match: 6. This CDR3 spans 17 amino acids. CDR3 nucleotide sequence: TGTGCCACCAGTGATCCCACCGCGGGAGGGTCCTACAATGAGCAGTTCTTC. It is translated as CATSDPTAGGSYNEQFF.

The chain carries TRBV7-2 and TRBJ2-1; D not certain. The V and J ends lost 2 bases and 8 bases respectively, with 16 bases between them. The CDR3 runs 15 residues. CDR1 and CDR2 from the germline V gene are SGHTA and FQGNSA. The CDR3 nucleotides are TGTGCCAGCAGCTTATCAGCGTTAGAGGTAGATGAGCAGTTCTTC. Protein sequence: CASSLSALEVDEQFF.

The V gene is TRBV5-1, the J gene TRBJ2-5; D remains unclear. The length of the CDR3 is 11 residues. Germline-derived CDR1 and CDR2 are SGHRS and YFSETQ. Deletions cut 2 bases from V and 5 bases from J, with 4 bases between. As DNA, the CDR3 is TGCGCCAGCAGCTTAGAGGAGACCCAGTACTTC. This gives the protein CASSLEETQYF.

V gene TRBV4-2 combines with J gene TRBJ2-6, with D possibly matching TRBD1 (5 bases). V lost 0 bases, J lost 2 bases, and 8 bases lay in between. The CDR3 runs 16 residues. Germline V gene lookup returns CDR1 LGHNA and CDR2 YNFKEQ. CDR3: CASSQDQTAGANVLTF. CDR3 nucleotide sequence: TGTGCCAGCAGCCAAGATCAGACAGCTGGGGCCAACGTCCTGACTTTC.

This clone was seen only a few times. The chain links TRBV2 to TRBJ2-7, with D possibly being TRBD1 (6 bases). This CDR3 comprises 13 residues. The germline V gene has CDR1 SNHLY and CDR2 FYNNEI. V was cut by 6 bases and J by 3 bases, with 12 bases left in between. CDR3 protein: CASRSEGVYEQYF. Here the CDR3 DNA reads TGTGCCAGCAGATCCGAGGGGGTCTACGAGCAGTACTTC.

CDR3 amino acids: CASSLAGTGREAFF. CDR3 in DNA: TGTGCCAGCAGCTTAGCGGGGACAGGCCGAGAAGCTTTCTTT. The chain recombines TRBV11-2 with TRBJ1-1; 8 bases line up with TRBD1. Germline V gene lookup returns CDR1 SGHAT and CDR2 FQNNGV. The CDR3 has 14 amino acids. Trimming removed 1 base from V and 8 bases from J; junction bases left unmatched: 6.

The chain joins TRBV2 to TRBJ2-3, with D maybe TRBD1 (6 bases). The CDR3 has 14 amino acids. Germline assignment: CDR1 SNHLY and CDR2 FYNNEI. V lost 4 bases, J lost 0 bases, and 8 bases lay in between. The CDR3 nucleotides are TGTGCCAGCAGTGGCCAGGGGAGCACAGATACGCAGTATTTT. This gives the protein CASSGQGSTDTQYF.

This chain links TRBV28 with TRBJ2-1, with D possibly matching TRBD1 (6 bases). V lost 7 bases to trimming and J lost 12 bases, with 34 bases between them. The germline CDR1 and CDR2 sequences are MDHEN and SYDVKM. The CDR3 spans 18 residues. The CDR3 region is CASTRNQGGVMGRALQFF. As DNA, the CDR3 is TGTGCCAGCACCAGAAATCAAGGGGGAGTGATGGGGAGAGCGTTGCAGTTCTTC.

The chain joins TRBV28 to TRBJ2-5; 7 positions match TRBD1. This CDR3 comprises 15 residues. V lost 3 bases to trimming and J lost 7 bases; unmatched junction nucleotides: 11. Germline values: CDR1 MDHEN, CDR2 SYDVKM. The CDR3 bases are TGTGCCAGCAGTTTCCCGAGACAGGGTAGAGTGACCCAGTACTTC. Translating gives CASSFPRQGRVTQYF. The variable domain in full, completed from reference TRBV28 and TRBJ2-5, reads DVKVTQSSRYLVKRTGEKVFLECVQDMDHENMFWYRQDPGLGLRLIYFSYDVKMKEKGDIPEGYSVSREKKERFSLILESASTNQTSMYLCASSFPRQGRVTQYFGPGTRLLVL.

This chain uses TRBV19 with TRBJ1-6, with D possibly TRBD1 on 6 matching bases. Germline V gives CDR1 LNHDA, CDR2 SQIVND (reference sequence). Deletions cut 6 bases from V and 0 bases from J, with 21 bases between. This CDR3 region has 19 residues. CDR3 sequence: CASSPLWRTASSYNSPLHF. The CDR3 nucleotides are TGTGCCAGTAGCCCACTCTGGAGGACAGCGAGCTCCTATAATTCACCCCTCCACTTT. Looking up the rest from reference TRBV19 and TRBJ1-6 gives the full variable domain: DGGITQSPKYLFRKEGQNVTLSCEQNLNHDAMYWYRQDPGQGLRLIYYSQIVNDFQKGDIAEGYSVSREKKESFPLTVTSAQKNPTAFYLCASSPLWRTASSYNSPLHFGNGTRLTVT.